Listed below are T cell receptor beta chains from one sample, sequenced in a study of T cells in Graves' hyperthyroidism and ophthalmopathy. One entry per CDR3 protein results from TCRdb running MiXCR on the multiplex PCR reads. Among more than 500,000 distinct CDR3 sequences, about 16% were seen once, and the ten largest hold approximately 32%. Input material: blood. Source of these receptors: a woman in her twenties or thirties with Graves' ophthalmopathy. CDR3s include the opening cysteine and the closing phenylalanine or tryptophan. A D gene is named only where the DNA matches it firmly. Only part of the rows carry a size: once, few, many, or a class if the clone is expanded.

v_gene: TRBV18; d_gene: TRBD2; j_gene: TRBJ2-2; abundance: many; CDR3nt: TGTGCCAGCCTAGCGGGAACCGGGGAGCTGTTTTTT; CDR3aa: CASLAGTGELFF
v_gene: TRBV11-1; d_gene: -; j_gene: TRBJ2-2; abundance: many; CDR3nt: TGTGCCAGCAGCTTAGGGACGGTGGTTCCCGGGGAGCTGTTTTTT; CDR3aa: CASSLGTVVPGELFF
v_gene: TRBV4-1; d_gene: TRBD1; j_gene: TRBJ2-7; abundance: few; CDR3nt: TGCGCCAGCAGCCGGGACAGGGTCAGGCACGAGCAGTACTTC; CDR3aa: CASSRDRVRHEQYF
v_gene: TRBV4-1; d_gene: -; j_gene: TRBJ2-5; abundance: -; CDR3nt: TGCGCCAGCAGCGCTACCAAAGAGACCCAGTACTTC; CDR3aa: CASSATKETQYF
v_gene: TRBV19; d_gene: TRBD2; j_gene: TRBJ2-7; abundance: few; CDR3nt: TGTGCCAGTAGTACCAACGCCAGGACTAGCGGGAGCTACGAGCAGTACTTC; CDR3aa: CASSTNARTSGSYEQYF
v_gene: TRBV29-1; d_gene: TRBD2; j_gene: TRBJ2-2; abundance: -; CDR3nt: TGCAGCGTCTTGACCACTAGCGGGAGAGGTAACACCGGGGAGCTGTTTTTT; CDR3aa: CSVLTTSGRGNTGELFF
v_gene: TRBV6-1; d_gene: -; j_gene: TRBJ2-1; abundance: few; CDR3nt: TGTGCCAGCAGAGGGGGGGACAAGCGGAGCTCCTACAATGAGCAGTTCTTC; CDR3aa: CASRGGDKRSSYNEQFF
v_gene: TRBV27; d_gene: TRBD2; j_gene: TRBJ2-1; abundance: many; CDR3nt: TGTGCCAGCAGTTCGCTAGCGGTCCGCGAGCAGTTCTTC; CDR3aa: CASSSLAVREQFF
v_gene: TRBV28; d_gene: -; j_gene: TRBJ2-7; abundance: many; CDR3nt: TGTGCCAGCACTGGTGGGACCTCCTACGAGCAGTACTTC; CDR3aa: CASTGGTSYEQYF
v_gene: TRBV28; d_gene: TRBD1; j_gene: TRBJ1-6; abundance: many; CDR3nt: TGTGCCAGCATGCCAGGGGGAAATTCACCCCTCCACTTT; CDR3aa: CASMPGGNSPLHF
v_gene: TRBV19; d_gene: -; j_gene: TRBJ1-2; abundance: -; CDR3nt: TGTGCCAGTAGTATAGCACAGTACTATGGCTACACCTTC; CDR3aa: CASSIAQYYGYTF
v_gene: TRBV2; d_gene: -; j_gene: TRBJ1-1; abundance: many; CDR3nt: TGTGCCACCTTTGTGACTGAAGCTTTCTTT; CDR3aa: CATFVTEAFF
v_gene: TRBV6-1; d_gene: -; j_gene: TRBJ1-5; abundance: many; CDR3nt: TGTGCCAGCAGTGAACGGGGGAGCAATCAGCCCCAGCATTTT; CDR3aa: CASSERGSNQPQHF
v_gene: TRBV20-1; d_gene: TRBD1; j_gene: TRBJ1-6; abundance: many; CDR3nt: TGCAGTGCTAGCCCGGGACAGTATAATTCACCCCTCCACTTT; CDR3aa: CSASPGQYNSPLHF